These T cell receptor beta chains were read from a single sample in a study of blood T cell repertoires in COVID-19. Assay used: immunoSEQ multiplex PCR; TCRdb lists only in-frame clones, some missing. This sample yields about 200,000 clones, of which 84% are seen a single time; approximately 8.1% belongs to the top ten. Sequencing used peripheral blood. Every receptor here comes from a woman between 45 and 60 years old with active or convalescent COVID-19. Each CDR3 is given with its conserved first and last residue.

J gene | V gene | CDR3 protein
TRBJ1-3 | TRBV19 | CASSDPHGGGAGNTIYF
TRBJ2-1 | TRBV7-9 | CANYPQGAASGRKNEQFF
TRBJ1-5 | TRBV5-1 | CASTLTGLDNQPQHF
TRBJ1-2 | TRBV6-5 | CASSYVDRAGYTF
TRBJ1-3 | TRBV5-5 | CASSRDGSGGGNTIYF
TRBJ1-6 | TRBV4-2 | CASSPSQDRAASSPLHF
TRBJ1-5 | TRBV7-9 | CASSLDLGGPQHF
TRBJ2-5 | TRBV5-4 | CASSGGTSGVQETQYF
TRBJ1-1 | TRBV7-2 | CASSFGTGVTEAFF
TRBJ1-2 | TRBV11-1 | CASSQTRGDGYTF
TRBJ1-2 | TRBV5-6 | CASSQGQRNYGYTF
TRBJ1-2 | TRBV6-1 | CASSEVSGSHGYTF
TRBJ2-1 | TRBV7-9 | CASSPRTSGSSNEQFF
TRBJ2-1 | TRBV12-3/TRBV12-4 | CASSLGPSGGFF
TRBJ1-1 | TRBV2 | CASSEYGGAFF
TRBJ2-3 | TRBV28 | CASSSPGGQHNTQYF
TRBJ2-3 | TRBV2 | CASNTDRPTDTQYF
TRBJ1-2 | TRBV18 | CASSPAGQSNYGYTF
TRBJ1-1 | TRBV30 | CAWSADTEAFF
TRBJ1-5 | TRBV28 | CASSLNQPQHF
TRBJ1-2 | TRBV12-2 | CASRFREGDGYTF
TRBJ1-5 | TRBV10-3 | CAISEGSNQPQHF
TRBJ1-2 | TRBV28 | CASSYPLSDRYGYTF
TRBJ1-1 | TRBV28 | CASSLGAGQNTEAFF
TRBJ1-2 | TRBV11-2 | CASSARQGRGYTF
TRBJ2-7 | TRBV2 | CASSAGTGGNEQYF
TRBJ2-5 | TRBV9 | CASSPREGRGETQYF
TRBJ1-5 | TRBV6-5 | CASRGRGLDQPQHF
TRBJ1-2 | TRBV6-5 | CASSYGQGRYGYTF
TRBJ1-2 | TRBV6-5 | CASSYYREGNYGYTF
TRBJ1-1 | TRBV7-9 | CASSLVTTEAFF
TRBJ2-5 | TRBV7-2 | CASSVGQVGETQYF
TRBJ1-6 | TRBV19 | CASNTGSENSPLHF
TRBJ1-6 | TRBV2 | CASSEQGNNSPLHF
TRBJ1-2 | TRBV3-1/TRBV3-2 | CASSTRQGAYGYTF
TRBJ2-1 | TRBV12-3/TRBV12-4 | CASSTLGNEQFF
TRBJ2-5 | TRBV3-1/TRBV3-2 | CASSQEEGAGSQETQYF
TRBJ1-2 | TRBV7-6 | CASSLGGRGGYGYTF
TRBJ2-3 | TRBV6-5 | CASSPARDFVDTQYF
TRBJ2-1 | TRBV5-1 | CASSLVQLSYNEQFF
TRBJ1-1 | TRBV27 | CASSSRQGAVHTEAFF